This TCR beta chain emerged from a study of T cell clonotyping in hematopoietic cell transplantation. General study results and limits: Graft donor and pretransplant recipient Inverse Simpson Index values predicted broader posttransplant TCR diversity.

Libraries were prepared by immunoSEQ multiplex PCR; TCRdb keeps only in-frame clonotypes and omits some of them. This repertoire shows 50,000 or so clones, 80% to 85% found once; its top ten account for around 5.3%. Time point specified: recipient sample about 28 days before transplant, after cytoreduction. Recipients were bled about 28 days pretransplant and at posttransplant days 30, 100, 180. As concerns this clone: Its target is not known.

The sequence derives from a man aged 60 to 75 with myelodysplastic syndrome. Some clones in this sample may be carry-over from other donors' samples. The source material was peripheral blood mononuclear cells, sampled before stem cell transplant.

The CDR3 protein is CASSLGGGAGRETQYF. CDR3 nucleotides: TGTGCCAGCAGCTTAGGAGGGGGCGCAGGGAGAGAGACCCAGTACTTC. The V and J genes are TRBV7-9 and TRBJ2-5, with TRBD1 matching 7 bases. Germline CDR1 SEHNR, CDR2 FQNEAQ (reference sequence). This CDR3 comprises 16 residues. J lost 4 bases, V lost 1 base, and 9 bases had no gene match.